The sequence of this T cell receptor beta chain was determined in a study of regulatory T cells in long-lasting Graves disease. As for this clonotype: At one of its ends the junction is not consistent with the germline gene, which may arise from a read error.

Through Arm-PCR of CDR3 regions and iRepertoire HTBI primers, TCR beta libraries were built. TCRdb used MiXCR to reprocess the multiplex PCR reads, holding one entry per CDR3 protein. This table holds roughly 320,000 distinct CDR3 sequences, approximately 15% found once. The CDR3 covers 15 residues. The germline CDR1 and CDR2 sequences are KGHDR and SFDVKD. The time point is: newly diagnosed GD, antithyroid drugs for less than 3 months. PBMC RNA served as the TCR library source. The sample was also reused in another study, on T cells in Graves' hyperthyroidism and ophthalmopathy.

The material was peripheral blood mononuclear cells (PBMCs), obtained at new diagnosis, from a patient treated with antithyroid drugs. The TCR originated in a man aged 40-55 years with Graves disease. This chain joins TRBV24-1 and TRBJ1-6, with 7 bases that match TRBD1. CDR3 bases: TGTGCCGCCAGTGACCGAGACAGGGCCTGGTCACCCCTCCACTTT. Translated, it gives CAASDRDRAWSPLHF.